This TCR beta chain was retrieved from a study of T cells in Graves' hyperthyroidism and ophthalmopathy. Uncontrolled infection, other autoimmune disease, pregnancy or lactation excluded patients. The investigators amplified TCR beta CDR3 regions from RNA transcripts. The TCR CDR3 first-round RT-PCR relied on the HTBI primer set. Each CDR3 protein gets one entry after TCRdb re-called the multiplex PCR reads with MiXCR. The sample consists of about 500,000 distinct CDR3 sequences, 13% to 15% of them appearing once. The CDR3 runs 14 residues. V lost 5 bases and J 1 base, leaving 11 bases between the germline ends. Germline V lookup: CDR1 SGHNT, CDR2 YENEEA.

This TCR derives from a woman between 18 and 29 years old with Graves' hyperthyroidism. The specimen sequenced was blood. The chain links TRBV11-3 to TRBJ1-1, with D perhaps TRBD1 (5 bases). The chain's CDR3 is CASSPRTRNTEAFF. CDR3 sequence (DNA): TGTGCCAGCAGCCCTAGGACAAGGAACACTGAAGCTTTCTTT.